Listed below are T cell receptor beta chains from one sample, sequenced in a study of blood T cell repertoires in COVID-19. Only in-frame clones appear in the TCRdb table, and some are missing; sequencing was by immunoSEQ multiplex PCR. The sample has fewer than 350,000 clones; around 89% are singletons. Sequences were obtained from peripheral blood. The origin of the receptors is a man aged 35 to 55 with acute or convalescent COVID-19. CDR3s include the opening cysteine and the closing phenylalanine or tryptophan. D genes are given only for firm matches. A row's size may be missing; if present it is once, few, many or a size class.

d_gene: TRBD1; abundance: .; v_gene: TRBV3-1/TRBV3-2; j_gene: TRBJ2-2; CDR3aa: CASRPDRDTGELFF; CDR3nt: TGTGCCAGCAGACCGGACAGGGACACCGGGGAGCTGTTTTTT
d_gene: .; abundance: once; v_gene: TRBV6-1; j_gene: TRBJ1-6; CDR3aa: CASSESGGFAVTLHF; CDR3nt: TGTGCCAGCAGTGAGTCGGGAGGGTTCGCTGTCACCCTCCACTTT
d_gene: .; abundance: .; v_gene: TRBV24-1; j_gene: TRBJ1-1; CDR3aa: CATSDSDRSEAFF; CDR3nt: TGTGCCACCAGTGATTCCGACAGGTCTGAAGCTTTCTTT
d_gene: TRBD1; abundance: .; v_gene: TRBV2; j_gene: TRBJ1-2; CDR3aa: CASCGTGGPTYGYTF; CDR3nt: TGTGCCAGCTGTGGCACAGGGGGCCCTACCTATGGCTACACCTTC
d_gene: TRBD2; abundance: .; v_gene: TRBV27; j_gene: TRBJ2-7; CDR3aa: CASSFGGGSYEQYF; CDR3nt: TGTGCCAGCAGTTTTGGGGGGGGCTCCTACGAGCAGTACTTC
d_gene: .; abundance: once; v_gene: TRBV5-1; j_gene: TRBJ1-1; CDR3aa: CASSLGQGSETEAFF; CDR3nt: TGCGCCAGCAGCTTGGGGCAGGGTAGTGAGACTGAAGCTTTCTTT
d_gene: TRBD1; abundance: .; v_gene: TRBV12-5; j_gene: TRBJ1-4; CDR3aa: CASGPITGEALFF; CDR3nt: TGTGCTAGTGGTCCAATAACAGGGGAGGCACTGTTTTTT
d_gene: .; abundance: .; v_gene: TRBV19; j_gene: TRBJ1-2; CDR3aa: CASIGRSRPNYGYTF; CDR3nt: TGTGCCAGTATTGGGAGGAGCAGGCCCAACTATGGCTACACCTTC
d_gene: TRBD1; abundance: .; v_gene: TRBV27; j_gene: TRBJ1-6; CDR3aa: CASTKWKGAINSPLHF; CDR3nt: TGTGCCAGCACCAAATGGAAGGGGGCAATTAATTCACCCCTCCACTTT
d_gene: TRBD2; abundance: few; v_gene: TRBV27; j_gene: TRBJ2-7; CDR3aa: CASSLGTSGIYEQYF; CDR3nt: TGTGCCAGCAGTTTAGGGACTAGCGGGATCTACGAGCAGTACTTC
d_gene: TRBD2; abundance: .; v_gene: TRBV19; j_gene: TRBJ2-4; CDR3aa: CASSIDSTTSGAAKNIQYF; CDR3nt: TGTGCCAGTAGTATAGATTCCACTACTAGCGGGGCAGCCAAAAACATTCAGTACTTC
d_gene: TRBD1; abundance: .; v_gene: TRBV9; j_gene: TRBJ1-5; CDR3aa: CASSVGQGNQPQHF; CDR3nt: TGTGCCAGCAGCGTGGGACAGGGGAATCAGCCCCAGCATTTT
d_gene: .; abundance: .; v_gene: TRBV4-2; j_gene: TRBJ1-2; CDR3aa: CASSQSTGSPAPGYTF; CDR3nt: TGTGCCAGCAGCCAATCGACGGGTAGTCCTGCCCCAGGCTACACCTTC
d_gene: TRBD2; abundance: .; v_gene: TRBV18; j_gene: TRBJ2-3; CDR3aa: CASSTLAGNTDTQYF; CDR3nt: TGTGCCAGCTCAACACTAGCGGGGAACACAGATACGCAGTATTTT
d_gene: .; abundance: once; v_gene: TRBV7-8; j_gene: TRBJ1-1; CDR3aa: CASSKGTLNTEAFF; CDR3nt: TGTGCCAGCAGTAAAGGGACATTGAACACTGAAGCTTTCTTT
d_gene: .; abundance: .; v_gene: TRBV11-2; j_gene: TRBJ1-3; CDR3aa: CASSLNSGNTIYF; CDR3nt: TGTGCCAGCAGCTTAAACAGTGGAAACACCATATATTTT
d_gene: .; abundance: .; v_gene: TRBV24-1; j_gene: TRBJ2-2; CDR3aa: CATRDGADTGELFF; CDR3nt: TGTGCCACCAGAGATGGGGCAGACACCGGGGAGCTGTTTTTT